The 26 T cell receptor beta chains in this list originate from one sample, sequenced in a study of prognosis after radiotherapy for stage I lung cancer. Amplicons of TCR beta CDR3 were generated from genomic DNA by two-round multiplex PCR. First-round PCR amplification was performed with primers specific to each TRBV and TRBJ gene. MiXCR was run by TCRdb on the multiplex PCR reads, yielding one entry per CDR3 protein. The table shows some 60,000 distinct CDR3 sequences, with 26% occurring only once. The source was PBMCs, collected before or after stereotactic body radiation therapy (not recorded which). The receptors shown here come from a donor over 45 with non-small cell lung cancer.

This clonotype has a count of ten or more. This chain links TRBV20-1 with TRBJ1-1; maybe TRBD1 (5 bases). Germline V gene sequence: CDR1 DFQATT, CDR2 SNEGSKA (reference sequence). The V end was cut by 0 bases, the J end by 0 bases, with 11 bases between. The CDR3 loop spans 15 amino acids. CDR3: CSARDPRGMNTEAFF. The CDR3 nucleotides are TGCAGTGCTAGAGATCCGCGGGGGATGAACACTGAAGCTTTCTTT.

A remark on this clonotype: This may stem from a read error, because a much larger clone lies one nucleotide away. The CDR3 loop is CASSPRGIDEQNF. The CDR3, as DNA: TGTGCCAGCAGCCCACGGGGGATCGACGAGCAGAACTTC. The chain couples TRBV5-5 to TRBJ2-7; D is perhaps TRBD2 (6 bases). CDR3 length: 13 residues. Germline values: CDR1 SGHKS, CDR2 YYEKEE (reference sequence).

This clonotype has at least ten counts. J is TRBJ1-2 and V is TRBV12-3 or TRBV12-4; D possibly corresponds to TRBD1 (6 bases). This CDR3 spans 12 amino acids. V was trimmed by 6 bases and J by 8 bases, leaving 13 bases between them. The CDR3 protein is CASSEQGMGYTF. CDR3 coding DNA: TGTGCCAGCAGCGAACAGGGAATGGGCTACACCTTC.

The table lists this clonotype with many counts. V usage is TRBV20-1 and J usage is TRBJ2-2; D is ambiguous. Germline CDR1 is DFQATT and CDR2 is SNEGSKA (reference sequence). V dropped 0 bases and J dropped 5 bases, with 7 bases sitting between them. CDR3 length: 13 amino acids. DNA of the CDR3: TGCAGTGCTAGAGAGAGAATAACCGGGGAGCTGTTTTTT. Its translation is CSARERITGELFF.

This clonotype showed up many times. This chain links TRBV6-1 with TRBJ1-4; no definite D call. From germline, CDR1 is MNHNS and CDR2 SASEGT. The CDR3 consists of 16 residues. Trimming stripped 1 base from V and 2 bases from J, with 11 bases between. The CDR3 protein is CASSEVIIETNEKLFF. The CDR3 DNA reads as TGTGCCAGCAGTGAAGTGATAATCGAGACTAATGAAAAACTGTTTTTT.

This clonotype occurred many times. The chain employs TRBV2 and TRBJ1-4; 9 positions agree with TRBD1. The J segment lost 6 bases and the V segment lost 7 bases, leaving 6 bases of the junction unmatched. The CDR3 extends over 14 amino acids. From germline, CDR1 is SNHLY and CDR2 FYNNEI. CDR3 nucleotide sequence: TGTGCCAGCATAGGGGGACAGGGTGATGAAAAACTGTTTTTT. Translated: CASIGGQGDEKLFF.

The rearrangement links TRBV20-1 to TRBJ2-6; D gene unclear. The V and J ends lost 0 bases and 2 bases respectively, with 11 bases between them. The CDR3 has 16 amino acids. In germline, CDR1 is DFQATT, CDR2 SNEGSKA (reference sequence). The CDR3 reads CSARDPGEAGANVLTF. The CDR3 coding sequence is TGCAGTGCTAGAGACCCGGGCGAAGCTGGGGCCAACGTCCTGACTTTC.

Many counts were recorded for this clonotype. The chain is built from TRBV19 and TRBJ1-5; TRBD1 might be the D (5 bases). The length of the CDR3 is 18 residues. The V gene lost 1 base and the J gene lost 0 bases, with 16 bases spanning the gap. Germline V gene sequence: CDR1 LNHDA, CDR2 SQIVND (reference sequence). CDR3: CASSIGAGFGGSNQPQHF. The CDR3 DNA follows: TGTGCCAGTAGTATAGGGGCCGGGTTTGGGGGTAGCAATCAGCCCCAGCATTTT.

Ten or more counts support this clonotype. The V and J genes are TRBV10-3 and TRBJ1-2; 9 bases line up with TRBD1. The CDR3 is 13 amino acids. Germline V gene sequence: CDR1 ENHRY, CDR2 SYGVKD. V gave up 10 bases and J gave up 3 bases; unmatched junction bases: 6. As DNA, the CDR3 is TGTGCCACTCGACAGGGGGAGGACTATGGCTACACCTTC. It codes for CATRQGEDYGYTF.

This clonotype came up many times. V is TRBV4-3 and J is TRBJ2-1, with TRBD2 matching 10 bases. V lost 0 bases to trimming and J lost 4 bases; unmatched junction nucleotides: 12. CDR3 length: 19 residues. Germline V lookup: CDR1 LGHNA, CDR2 YSLEER. CDR3 nucleotides: TGCGCCAGCAGCCAAGATGGTGGGAGCGGGGGGGCTCGGTACAATGAGCAGTTCTTC. Translation: CASSQDGGSGGARYNEQFF.

This clonotype was seen more than once but under ten times. The junction does not match germline at one end; this may be a read error. The chain combines TRBV6-1 with TRBJ2-3; D is unresolved. Germline lookup yields CDR1 MNHNS and CDR2 SASEGT. The CDR3 extends over 16 amino acids. CDR3 DNA sequence: TGTGCCAGCAGCTCTACAACTATCGGAACCACAGATACGCAATATTTT. This codes for CASSSTTIGTTDTQYF.

To note about this clonotype: This could be a read error, since a much larger clone is one nucleotide away. The V and J genes are TRBV4-2 and TRBJ2-1; 8 bases are shared with TRBD2. V dropped 0 bases and J dropped 1; count of bases not matched to a gene: 14. CDR3 length equals 20 residues. The germline V gene has CDR1 LGHNA and CDR2 YNFKEQ. The CDR3 region has the DNA TGTGCCAGCAGCCAAGATCGGGGACCAGCGGGGGACATTTCCTACAATGAGCAGTTCTTC. It codes for CASSQDRGPAGDISYNEQFF.

Comments on this clonotype: A read error is likely here: a far larger clone is one base away. The V and J genes are TRBV6-8 and TRBJ2-5; 10 nucleotides agree with TRBD2. Germline CDR1 is MNHGY and CDR2 is SAAAGT. Trimming at V came to 2 bases and at J to 2 bases, leaving 5 bases not matched to a gene. The CDR3 is 16 residues long. In DNA, the CDR3 is TGTGCCAGCAGTTACCCTCAGCGGGGGGGACAAGAGACCCAGTACTTC. Encoded protein: CASSYPQRGGQETQYF.

The chain combines TRBV20-1 with TRBJ1-1; D is uncertain. The length of the CDR3 is 12 residues. V dropped 1 base and J dropped 10 bases, with 13 bases sitting between them. CDR1 DFQATT and CDR2 SNEGSKA come from the germline V gene (reference sequence). CDR3: CSARGQGRAAFF. The CDR3 DNA follows: TGCAGTGCTAGAGGTCAAGGGCGCGCAGCTTTCTTT.

This clonotype was counted at least ten times. The genes are TRBV6-5 and TRBJ2-7; unclear D gene. The CDR3 runs 14 residues. Germline V gene lookup returns CDR1 MNHEY and CDR2 SVGAGI. V lost 2 bases to trimming and J lost 6 bases, with 14 bases between them. The chain's CDR3 is CASSYASYKSEQYF. In DNA form, the CDR3 reads TGTGCCAGCAGTTACGCGTCCTACAAGTCCGAGCAGTACTTC.

The chain joins TRBV11-2 to TRBJ1-2; D is ambiguous. CDR1 and CDR2 (germline): SGHAT, FQNNGV. The CDR3 covers 15 residues. The V end was cut by 2 bases, the J end by 8 bases, with 18 bases between. CDR3 amino acids: CASSLSPRRAGGYTF. The CDR3 bases are TGTGCCAGCAGCTTAAGTCCGCGGAGGGCGGGGGGCTACACCTTC. The whole variable domain, filled in from reference TRBV11-2 and TRBJ1-2, reads EAGVAQSPRYKIIEKRQSVAFWCNPISGHATLYWYQQILGQGPKLLIQFQNNGVVDDSQLPKDRFSAERLKGVDSTLKIQPAKLEDSAVYLCASSLSPRRAGGYTFGSGTRLTVV.

This clonotype was recorded at least ten times. V gene TRBV20-1 combines with J gene TRBJ2-3; D is possibly TRBD2 (5 bases). CDR3 length equals 14 residues. CDR1 DFQATT and CDR2 SNEGSKA come from the germline V gene (reference sequence). V lost 6 bases, J lost 2 bases, and 15 bases lay in between. This CDR3 is CSAGSGMFTDTQYF. The DNA for the CDR3 is TGCAGTGCAGGTTCGGGGATGTTCACAGATACGCAGTATTTT.

This clonotype appeared many times. This chain links TRBV6-1 with TRBJ2-5, with D unresolved. This CDR3 is built from 13 residues. Looked up from germline, CDR1 is MNHNS and CDR2 is SASEGT. The V end was cut by 6 bases, the J end by 6 bases, with 14 bases between. This chain's CDR3 is CASSATDVKTQYF. CDR3 in DNA: TGTGCCAGCAGCGCTACGGATGTCAAGACCCAGTACTTC.

This clonotype showed up many times. The V and J genes are TRBV19 and TRBJ1-1; D not certain. Looked up from germline, CDR1 is LNHDA and CDR2 is SQIVND (reference sequence). Trimming pared 7 bases from V and 1 base from J, leaving 4 bases between. This CDR3 region has 11 residues. The CDR3 loop is CASNGNTEAFF. The DNA for the CDR3 is TGTGCCAGTAACGGGAACACTGAAGCTTTCTTT.

This clonotype was observed at least ten times. The chain combines TRBV5-1 with TRBJ1-4; tentatively, D is TRBD1 (6 bases). V lost 4 bases and J lost 3, with 10 bases in between. Germline values: CDR1 SGHRS, CDR2 YFSETQ. CDR3 length: 14 residues. The CDR3 region has the DNA TGCGCCAGCAGCCCAGAGGGGGCTAATGAAAAACTGTTTTTT. Amino acid sequence: CASSPEGANEKLFF.

This clonotype was detected many times. This may come from a read error, since a much larger clone is one base off. The CDR3 loop is CASRGQGAMNTEAFF. The CDR3 region has the DNA TGTGCCAGCAGAGGACAGGGGGCGATGAACACTGAAGCTTTCTTT. The rearrangement uses TRBV6-1 and TRBJ1-1, with 11 bases lining up with TRBD1. J lost 0 bases, V lost 6 bases, and 3 bases had no gene match. This CDR3 region has 15 residues. Germline V gene data show CDR1 as MNHNS and CDR2 as SASEGT.

At least ten counts were recorded for this clonotype. The chain recombines TRBV9 with TRBJ2-1, with a weak D call TRBD2 (6 bases). The CDR3 is made up of 16 amino acids. The V gene lost 3 bases and the J gene lost 3 bases, with 16 bases spanning the gap. Germline-derived CDR1 and CDR2 are SGDLS and YYNGEE. The CDR3 reads CASSAPGAPDYNEQFF. As DNA, the CDR3 is TGTGCCAGCAGCGCCCCGGGAGCGCCCGACTACAATGAGCAGTTCTTC.

This clonotype was recorded many times. This chain uses TRBV19 with TRBJ1-2, with D unresolved. V was trimmed by 3 bases and J by 2 bases, leaving 7 bases between them. Germline loops: CDR1 LNHDA, CDR2 SQIVND (reference sequence). The CDR3 spans 13 residues. CDR3 sequence (DNA): TGTGCCAGTAGTATGGTGGGAAACTATGGCTACACCTTC. Translating it yields CASSMVGNYGYTF.

A word on this clonotype: Since a much larger clone is just one base distant, this may be a read error. The chain links TRBV9 to TRBJ2-1, with 8 nucleotides matching TRBD1. CDR1 and CDR2 (germline): SGDLS, YYNGEE. Trimming removed 4 bases from V and 8 bases from J; junction bases left unmatched: 11. This CDR3 has 15 amino acids. CDR3 DNA: TGTGCCAGCAGCTTCTCGGGGCAGGGGGCCGATGAGCAGTTCTTC. This translates into CASSFSGQGADEQFF.

For this clonotype: Being one base from a much bigger clone, this may be a read error. This sequence joins TRBV10-3 and TRBJ2-7, with TRBD1 matching 9 bases. The J segment lost 6 bases and the V segment lost 2 bases, leaving 14 bases of the junction unmatched. Per germline, CDR1 ENHRY and CDR2 SYGVKD. There are 17 residues in the CDR3. CDR3 coding DNA: TGTGCCATCAGTGAGGACAAGGACAGGGGTCTATTAGGCGAGCAGTACTTC. Translating it yields CAISEDKDRGLLGEQYF.

On this clonotype itself: A much larger clone differs from this one at a single base, so this may be a read error. V and J are TRBV20-1 and TRBJ2-5; 9 bases align to TRBD2. The CDR3 is 16 amino acids. The germline V gene has CDR1 DFQATT and CDR2 SNEGSKA (reference sequence). The CDR3 sequence is CSARDQIAGALENQYF. The CDR3 bases are TGCAGTGCTAGAGATCAAATAGCGGGGGCTCTGGAGAACCAGTACTTC.